The entry below describes one T cell receptor beta chain. The CDR3 sequence is 16 residues long. V shed 2 bases and J shed 3 bases, with 16 bases lying between them. Germline V lookup: CDR1 MNHEY, CDR2 SVGAGI. The data derive from a study of PD-1 blockade in mismatch repair-deficient tumors. TCRs were sequenced from a few patients responding to pembrolizumab. Only in-frame clones appear in the TCRdb table, and some are missing; sequencing was by immunoSEQ multiplex PCR. The table has about 120,000 clones, roughly 86% seen once. V and J are TRBV6-5 and TRBJ1-1; D ambiguous. The material sequenced was peripheral blood, taken 44 weeks after starting pembrolizumab. The clonotype was recovered from an adult with mismatch repair-deficient cancer. The CDR3 sequence: CASSYREAGEDTEAFF. The CDR3, as DNA: TGTGCCAGCAGTTACCGCGAGGCAGGAGAGGACACTGAAGCTTTCTTT.